This entry is about one TCR beta chain. No antigen is known for it. Sample treatment: some 20 received Ad26.COV2.S at low or high dose, single or two shots; about five received placebo; per-sample allocation not given. On day 63 after the first injection, vaccine and placebo recipients gave samples. Whoever gave the sample was an adult aged 18-55 years in Boston. TCRdb's table, derived via immunoSEQ multiplex PCR, lists solely in-frame clones and lacks some. The sample records about 680,000 clones, around 90% being singletons. This sample is drawn from a study of Ad26.COV2.S vaccination and SARS-CoV-2 variants. Overall study: In the study, Ad26.COV2.S was injected intramuscularly once, or twice 56 days apart. Study-wide findings and caveats: Whether participants received vaccine or placebo, their non-spike TCR breadth was similar. Overall T cell responses may have been underestimated by the analyses of TCR breadth and depth.

There are 15 residues in the CDR3. V shed 2 bases and J 5 bases; nucleotides not matched to a gene: 8. Germline-derived CDR1 and CDR2 are LGHNA and YNFKEQ. This sequence joins TRBV4-2 and TRBJ1-1, with 7 bases identical to TRBD1. The source material was peripheral blood, sampled in a trial of Ad26.COV2.S vaccine versus placebo. This receptor was identified in a person between 18 and 65 years old who received the Ad26.COV2.S COVID-19 vaccine or a placebo. In nucleotides, the CDR3 is TGTGCCAGCAGCCAACCAAGGACAGGAGGGACTGAAGCTTTCTTT. It specifies CASSQPRTGGTEAFF.